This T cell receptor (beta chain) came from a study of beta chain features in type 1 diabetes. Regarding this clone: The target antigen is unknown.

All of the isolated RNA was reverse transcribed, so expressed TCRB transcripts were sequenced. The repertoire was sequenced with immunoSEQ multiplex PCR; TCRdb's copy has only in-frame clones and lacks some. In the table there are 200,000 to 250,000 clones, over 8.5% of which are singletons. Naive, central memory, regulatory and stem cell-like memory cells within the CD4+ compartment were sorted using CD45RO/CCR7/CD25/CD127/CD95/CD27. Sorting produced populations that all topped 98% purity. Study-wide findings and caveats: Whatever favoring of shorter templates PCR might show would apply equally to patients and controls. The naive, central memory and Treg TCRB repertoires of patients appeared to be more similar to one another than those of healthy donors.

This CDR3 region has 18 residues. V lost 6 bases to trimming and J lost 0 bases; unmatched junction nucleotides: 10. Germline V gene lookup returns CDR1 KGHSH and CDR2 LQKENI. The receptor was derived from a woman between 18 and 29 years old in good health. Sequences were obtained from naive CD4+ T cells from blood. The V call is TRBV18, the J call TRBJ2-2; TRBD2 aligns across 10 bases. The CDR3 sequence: CASSERITSGANTGELFF. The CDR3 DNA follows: TGTGCCAGCTCTGAACGGATCACTAGCGGGGCGAACACCGGGGAGCTGTTTTTT.